This T cell receptor beta chain was documented in a study of CD8+ T cells in alopecia areata. Study-level findings and limits: Compared with mice, patients displayed less clear TCR sharing, possibly for HLA-related reasons. On tofacitinib, scalp clonality and expanded CD8+ clones among top 100 fell significantly.

Treatment defined: oral pan-JAK inhibitor, 5-10 mg twice daily. Alopecia areata patients gave lesional scalp punch biopsies and peripheral blood samples. Following extraction, RNA underwent reverse transcription to cDNA, which served as the sequencing template. Here immunoSEQ multiplex PCR was the method, and the copy in TCRdb shows in-frame clones only, minus some. The sample lists about 200,000 clones; less than 65% were seen once. The CDR3 covers 11 residues. With 0 bases removed from V and 6 bases from J, the gap between germline ends came to 6 bases. Germline assignment: CDR1 DFQATT and CDR2 SNEGSKA (reference sequence). Notes on this clone: What it binds is not known.

The sequence derives from a human donor with alopecia areata. The chain couples TRBV20-1 to TRBJ2-7; no definite D call. The material sequenced was CD4+ T cells sorted from blood, taken at week 4, from a patient treated with tofacitinib. The CDR3 region has the DNA TGCAGTGCTAGAGATCCTCCCGAGCAGTACTTC. Translated, it gives CSARDPPEQYF.